This record concerns one T cell receptor (beta chain) sequence. Its antigen is not yet known. No much larger clonotype is one base removed from it; base qualities were not supplied. Amplification of TCR beta CDR3 regions was carried out from RNA transcripts. A first-round RT-PCR of the TCR CDR3 used the HTBI primer set with the Qiagen OneStep RT-PCR kit. Libraries were constructed in a second round of multiplex PCR, after which size selection and purification were carried out. Sequencing of the libraries was done on an Illumina HiSeq2000 using paired-end 100 bp reads. Turning to the authors' computational methods: SOAPnuke was used to process the raw data, removing reads that contained adapters or uncalled bases, had a mean Phred below 15, or lacked an exact match to the constant primer or identifier. High-quality paired reads were merged with COPE v1.2.5, and unique nucleotide sequences were defined as clonotypes. MiTCR v1.1 was used to align the clonotypes against IMGT TRBV, TRBD and TRBJ reference segments. Only V-J combinations with frequency above 0.0001, covering about 99% of repertoires, were analysed. The TCS score was defined as the ratio of F50 (clonal expansion) to E x V (chaos), calculated using BLOSUM62-based TCRdist between CDR3 peptides within each V-J. Welch's t-statistics and random forest reduced 450 to 600 V-J features to roughly 13, which were used in a naive Bayes classifier (R e1071). TCRdb trimmed public reads at Q25 via fastp, called clones via MiXCR and kept in-frame beta chains. Rows are combined by CDR3 protein, so each entry shows the most common genes and DNA. Here the V and J calls rest on TCRdb's processing, not on the authors' analysis. In this sample the table shows 550,000 to 800,000 distinct CDR3 sequences, around 15% of which occur a single time. Around 8.1% of the sample belongs to the ten largest clones.

The entry originates in a study of T cells in Graves' hyperthyroidism and ophthalmopathy (dated by TCRdb to between 2017 and 2020). Turning to the overall study: Peripheral blood samples were taken at the time of initial diagnosis, prior to any treatment. A discovery cohort of approximately 97 patients, fewer than 50 with Graves' ophthalmopathy and roughly 59 with stable Graves' hyperthyroidism, was used to find distinguishing TCR V-J signatures. Prospective prediction of ophthalmopathy was tested in an independent validation cohort of 18 to 20 hyperthyroidism patients and around 16 patients who later progressed to ophthalmopathy. The roughly 94 discovery patients were randomly divided into training and test sets at a 7:3 ratio. The study also compared thyroid tissue and blood T-cell repertoires from more than five Graves' hyperthyroidism patients. After blood sampling, hyperthyroidism patients were treated with methimazole at a starting dose of 30 mg daily, and ophthalmopathy patients were treated with high-dose intravenous methylprednisolone. According to the paper, TCR Vbeta CDR3 sequencing was carried out on 135 peripheral blood samples, which came from 40 to 45 ophthalmopathy, approximately 78 hyperthyroidism and approximately 17 progressor patients.

Stable Graves' hyperthyroidism was defined as no progression to ophthalmopathy during 18 months of follow-up. The hyperthyroidism patients were between 18 and 65 years old and newly diagnosed, with a disease duration of less than 2 months. Any patient with an uncontrolled infection, another autoimmune disease, pregnancy or lactation was excluded. Clinical symptoms, serum thyroxine and TRAb, thyroid ultrasound, and orbital computed tomography formed the basis for the diagnoses. PBMCs were isolated from about 9.1 ml of fresh peripheral blood by Ficoll-Paque density gradient centrifugation. Trizol reagent was used to extract total RNA, and RNA quality was then checked on an Agilent 2100 Bioanalyzer. CDR1 SEHNR and CDR2 FQNEAQ were looked up in the germline V gene (reference sequence). The CDR3 numbers 14 residues from cysteine through phenylalanine. Only the CDR3 portion is preserved as DNA: 42 bases, with reading frame beginning at the first base. Deletion took 6 bases off V and 8 bases off J, with a span of 16 bases between the germline ends.

The research as a whole found: Blood samples also contained most of the expanded thyroid clonotypes (frequency above 0.001), which suggests that blood repertoires may reflect thyroid immune responses. In cross-validation, a model built on a 13 V-J signature told ophthalmopathy apart from stable hyperthyroidism with approximately 90% sensitivity and about 81% specificity, and in testing the same model reached 80%/75%. No statistical method was used to set the sample size in advance, and investigators knew the group allocation. In validation, the model predicted progression to ophthalmopathy with around 71% sensitivity and about 73% specificity, a median of roughly seven months before onset.

The clonotype was recovered from a young man with Graves' hyperthyroidism. What was sequenced was blood. The chain links TRBV7-9 with TRBJ2-2; confidence is insufficient to name the D gene. The CDR3 reads as follows: CASSGRQLSGELFF. The sequenced DNA: TGTGCCAGCAGTGGTAGGCAACTTTCTGGGGAGCTGTTTTTT.